What follows are 8 T cell receptor beta chains derived from one specimen sequenced in a study of shared clonotypes between healthy human individuals. The repertoire was sequenced with immunoSEQ multiplex PCR; TCRdb's copy has only in-frame clones and lacks some. The sample has approximately 500,000 clones; approximately 82% are singletons. The sequenced sample was PBMCs. The receptors originated from a woman between 40 and 55 years old in good health. Some clones in this sample may be carry-over from other donors' samples.

For this clone: The sample holds other DNA sequences that translate to the same CDR3. This chain's CDR3 is CASSYSESSGNTIYF. The DNA of the CDR3 is TGTGCCAGCAGTTACTCAGAGAGCTCTGGAAACACCATATATTTT. The V and J genes are TRBV6-6 and TRBJ1-3; D is undetermined. Trimming shortened V by 0 bases and J by 0 bases, and 6 bases separated the two germline ends. The germline gives CDR1 MNHNY, CDR2 SVGAGI (reference sequence). This CDR3 contains 15 residues.

The chain couples TRBV7-3 to TRBJ2-1, with TRBD2 as a possible D gene (6 bases). CDR3 length equals 16 residues. The V and J ends lost 5 bases and 1 base respectively, with 15 bases between them. In germline, CDR1 is SGHTA, CDR2 FQGTGA. The CDR3 DNA reads TGTGCCAGCAGCCCTAGAGGGACTGGTTCCTACAATGAGCAGTTCTTC. Translated, it gives CASSPRGTGSYNEQFF.

This clone came up a few times. This chain connects TRBV28 to TRBJ2-4, with D perhaps matching TRBD2 (6 bases). There are 17 residues in the CDR3. The V end was cut by 5 bases, the J end by 0 bases, with 17 bases between. Germline-derived CDR1 and CDR2 are MDHEN and SYDVKM. Written as DNA, the CDR3 is TGTGCCAGCAGTCCACCGGAGGAGGGAGAAGCCAAAAACATTCAGTACTTC. Amino acids: CASSPPEEGEAKNIQYF.

The table lists this clone with a count of one. The chain combines TRBV20-1 with TRBJ1-1, with D unresolved. Looked up from germline, CDR1 is DFQATT and CDR2 is SNEGSKA (reference sequence). This CDR3 has 11 amino acids. V was shortened by 6 bases and J by 1 base, with 6 bases between the two germline ends. The CDR3 DNA reads TGCAGTGCCGACAAGAACACTGAAGCTTTCTTT. Protein product: CSADKNTEAFF.

The V gene is TRBV6-1, the J gene TRBJ1-5; unclear D gene. The V end was cut by 0 bases, the J end by 3 bases, with 6 bases between. CDR3 length: 14 residues. CDR1 and CDR2 (germline): MNHNS, SASEGT. The CDR3 region has the DNA TGTGCCAGCAGTGAAGCGCTTCTCAATCAGCCCCAGCATTTT. Encoded protein: CASSEALLNQPQHF.

The gene calls are TRBV18 and TRBJ2-1; 10 nucleotides align to TRBD2. Trimming at V came to 2 bases and at J to 9 bases, leaving 7 bases not matched to a gene. The CDR3 has 15 residues. Germline-derived CDR1 and CDR2 are KGHSH and LQKENI. The CDR3 DNA is TGTGCCAGCTCACCATTGAGCGGGAGGGCCCTTGAGCAGTTCTTC. It translates to CASSPLSGRALEQFF.

The chain joins TRBV4-3 to TRBJ1-1, with D maybe TRBD1 (5 bases). Germline V CDR1 and CDR2: LGHNA, YSLEER. This CDR3 contains 16 residues. V gave up 3 bases and J gave up 8 bases, with 22 bases separating them. CDR3 protein: CASSHDEQAPGREAFF. The CDR3 DNA follows: TGCGCCAGCAGCCACGATGAACAAGCTCCGGGACGGGAAGCTTTCTTT.

The chain recombines TRBV7-9 with TRBJ2-3; a possible D gene is TRBD2 (5 bases). The CDR3 length is 16 residues. Per the germline V gene, CDR1 is SEHNR and CDR2 is FQNEAQ (reference sequence). V was pared by 2 bases and J by 3 bases, with 15 bases between. CDR3 nucleotides: TGTGCCAGCAGCTTATATACGTTCGGGGTTACAGATACGCAGTATTTT. Encoded protein: CASSLYTFGVTDTQYF.